Presented here are 29 T cell receptor beta chains from one specimen sequenced in a study of blood T cell repertoires in COVID-19. Sequencing was performed with immunoSEQ multiplex PCR; in TCRdb, only in-frame clones are kept and a portion is missing. The sample yields around 46,000 clones, 85% to 90% seen once. The sample consisted of PBMCs or T cells enriched from blood (not recorded which). The source of these receptors is a woman aged 45-59 years who had recovered from COVID-19.

The rearrangement joins TRBV27 to TRBJ2-1; 12 positions match TRBD2. CDR1 is MNHEY and CDR2 is SMNVEV in the germline V gene (reference sequence). The CDR3 is 16 residues long. V dropped 4 bases and J dropped 4; count of bases not matched to a gene: 5. The CDR3 protein is CASSSVTSGGYNEQFF. The CDR3 nucleotides read TGTGCCAGCAGTTCCGTGACTAGCGGGGGTTACAATGAGCAGTTCTTC.

The chain has TRBV7-2 and TRBJ2-5; 8 bases line up with TRBD2. This CDR3 is 16 amino acids long. V shed 4 bases and J 5 bases; nucleotides not matched to a gene: 12. The germline CDR1 and CDR2 sequences are SGHTA and FQGNSA. The CDR3 nucleotides are TGTGCCAGCAGCTCACCCCCGGGGGGGCCTAGTGAGACCCAGTACTTC. The encoded protein is CASSSPPGGPSETQYF.

The chain combines TRBV30 with TRBJ2-7; 7 bases align to TRBD1. With V trimmed by 5 bases and J by 1 base, 8 bases remained unmatched. There are 14 residues in the CDR3. The germline gives CDR1 GTSNPN, CDR2 SVGIG (reference sequence). Here the CDR3 reads CAWGVGRGSYEQYF. DNA for the CDR3: TGTGCCTGGGGAGTGGGCAGGGGGTCCTACGAGCAGTACTTC.

The chain has TRBV7-2 and TRBJ2-2, with 9 positions matching TRBD1. The CDR3 runs to 17 residues. Germline CDR1 reads SGHTA; CDR2 reads FQGNSA. Trimming cost V 4 bases and J 5 bases; bases outside gene matches: 11. Here the CDR3 DNA reads TGTGCCAGCAGCTCCCTGTCGGGGACAGGGTATACCGGGGAGCTGTTTTTT. Protein sequence: CASSSLSGTGYTGELFF.

The chain is built from TRBV24-1 and TRBJ2-3; D is perhaps TRBD1 (5 bases). The CDR3 has 16 amino acids. Germline V CDR1 and CDR2: KGHDR, SFDVKD. The germline V and J ends were trimmed by 1 base and 0 bases, with 10 bases remaining between them. As DNA, the CDR3 is TGTGCCACCAGTGATTTCGCGACAGCTAGCACAGATACGCAGTATTTT. Protein product: CATSDFATASTDTQYF.

V is TRBV3-1 (or the pseudogene TRBV3-2) and J is TRBJ2-1; tentative D call: TRBD2 (6 bases). The germline V gene has CDR1 LGHDT and CDR2 YNNKEL (reference sequence). V shed 1 base and J shed 0 bases, with 10 bases lying between them. The CDR3 contains 16 residues. This CDR3 reads CASSQGWRGSYNEQFF. The CDR3 DNA reads TGTGCCAGCAGCCAAGGGTGGAGGGGCTCCTACAATGAGCAGTTCTTC.

V is TRBV28 and J is TRBJ2-7; D might be TRBD1 (5 bases). This CDR3 has 14 amino acids. CDR1 and CDR2 from the germline V gene are MDHEN and SYDVKM. V was trimmed by 8 bases and J by 1 base, leaving 15 bases between them. The CDR3 is CASDRVPNSYEQYF. The DNA of the CDR3 is TGTGCCAGCGACAGAGTACCCAATTCCTACGAGCAGTACTTC.

The rearrangement links TRBV9 to TRBJ2-5, with 9 bases fitting TRBD2. The V and J ends lost 4 bases and 5 bases, in that order; junction bases with no gene match: 12. The CDR3 totals 16 residues. In germline, CDR1 is SGDLS, CDR2 YYNGEE. The CDR3 nucleotides are TGTGCCAGCAGCTTACTTAGCGGGAGTGTTGGGGAGACCCAGTACTTC. This translates into CASSLLSGSVGETQYF.

The V gene is TRBV19, the J gene TRBJ2-5, with TRBD1 identical over 9 bases. The CDR3 sequence is 16 residues long. Germline CDR1 LNHDA, CDR2 SQIVND (reference sequence). The V segment lost 4 bases and the J segment 5 bases; nucleotides outside the gene matches: 11. The CDR3 is CASSTAPGQGVETQYF. CDR3 nucleotides: TGTGCCAGTAGTACCGCGCCGGGACAGGGTGTGGAGACCCAGTACTTC.

The rearrangement uses TRBV7-2 and TRBJ2-3; 10 nucleotides agree with TRBD2. V dropped 5 bases and J dropped 6; count of bases not matched to a gene: 11. CDR1 and CDR2 (germline): SGHTA, FQGNSA. The CDR3 runs to 16 residues. DNA for the CDR3: TGTGCCAGCAGCCGCGCCCTAGCGGGAGTTTTGGATACGCAGTATTTT. Translated: CASSRALAGVLDTQYF. Together with reference TRBV7-2 and TRBJ2-3, the CDR3 gives the full variable domain: GAGVSQSPSNKVTEKGKDVELRCDPISGHTALYWYRQSLGQGLEFLIYFQGNSAPDKSGLPSDRFSAERTGGSVSTLTIQRTQQEDSAVYLCASSRALAGVLDTQYFGPGTRLTVL.

The chain has TRBV9 and TRBJ1-1, with D uncertain. This CDR3 region has 14 residues. Per the germline V gene, CDR1 is SGDLS and CDR2 is YYNGEE. V lost 4 bases and J 2 bases, leaving 12 bases between the germline ends. CDR3 region: CASSPGEINTEAFF. CDR3 in DNA: TGTGCCAGCAGCCCCGGGGAAATAAACACTGAAGCTTTCTTT.

This chain links TRBV7-2 with TRBJ1-5; D perhaps matches TRBD1 (5 bases). V was shortened by 6 bases and J by 6 bases, with 15 bases between the two germline ends. Germline V CDR1 and CDR2: SGHTA, FQGNSA. This CDR3 comprises 14 residues. The CDR3 DNA reads as TGTGCCAGCAGTTCGGGGGGGGGAATTCAGCCCCAGCATTTT. Translation gives CASSSGGGIQPQHF.

The gene calls are TRBV5-1 and TRBJ1-3; D perhaps matches TRBD1 (5 bases). V was clipped by 4 bases and J by 4 bases, with 12 bases between them. The V gene's germline CDR1 is SGHRS and CDR2 YFSETQ. There are 14 residues in the CDR3. The CDR3 here is CASSPGELGNTIYF. In DNA, the CDR3 is TGCGCCAGCAGCCCGGGGGAGCTCGGAAACACCATATATTTT.

The chain recombines TRBV28 with TRBJ1-2, with 8 bases aligning to TRBD1. Germline loops: CDR1 MDHEN, CDR2 SYDVKM. With V trimmed by 4 bases and J by 5 bases, 6 bases remained unmatched. This CDR3 contains 14 residues. The chain's CDR3 is CASSSGTGYYGYTF. In DNA form, the CDR3 reads TGTGCCAGCAGTTCGGGGACAGGCTATTATGGCTACACCTTC.

The rearrangement links TRBV20-1 to TRBJ1-2; a weak D match, TRBD1 (5 bases). The CDR3 has 17 residues. CDR1 is DFQATT, CDR2 SNEGSKA, per germline (reference sequence). V lost 3 bases to trimming and J lost 7 bases, with 27 bases between them. CDR3 in DNA: TGCAGTGCTAGTGGGTTAAGGGGACCCGGGGGACTGGTTGGCTACACCTTC. It yields the protein CSASGLRGPGGLVGYTF.

The chain combines TRBV29-1 with TRBJ2-5; TRBD2 matches 9 bases. From germline, CDR1 is SQVTM and CDR2 ANQGSEA. V trimming: 3 bases; J trimming: 5 bases; junction bases outside the gene matches: 4. This CDR3 comprises 13 residues. The CDR3 sequence is CSVDGLARETQYF. CDR3 in DNA: TGCAGCGTTGATGGACTAGCGAGGGAGACCCAGTACTTC.

This clone came up a few times. J is TRBJ2-7 and V is TRBV7-9, with D possibly TRBD1 on 6 matching bases. Germline V lookup: CDR1 SEHNR, CDR2 FQNEAQ (reference sequence). The CDR3 is 15 residues long. V lost 5 bases and J lost 2, with 16 bases in between. This CDR3 is CASSHPLDRTYEQYF. The CDR3 DNA is TGTGCCAGCAGCCATCCCCTTGACAGGACCTACGAGCAGTACTTC.

V is TRBV7-2 and J is TRBJ2-3, with 9 bases identical to TRBD1. The germline V gene has CDR1 SGHTA and CDR2 FQGNSA. Trimming removed 4 bases from V and 4 bases from J; junction bases left unmatched: 9. This CDR3 has 16 residues. Here the CDR3 reads CASSSGQGHFSDTQYF. The CDR3 nucleotides read TGTGCCAGCAGCTCGGGACAGGGTCATTTCTCAGATACGCAGTATTTT. The variable domain in full, with the rest retrieved from reference TRBV7-2 and TRBJ2-3, is GAGVSQSPSNKVTEKGKDVELRCDPISGHTALYWYRQSLGQGLEFLIYFQGNSAPDKSGLPSDRFSAERTGGSVSTLTIQRTQQEDSAVYLCASSSGQGHFSDTQYFGPGTRLTVL.

The genes are TRBV6-5 and TRBJ2-1; the match to TRBD1 covers 8 bases. The CDR3 runs to 15 residues. V lost 3 bases and J lost 9; bases outside the gene matches: 10. Germline V gene lookup returns CDR1 MNHEY and CDR2 SVGAGI. DNA for the CDR3: TGTGCCAGCAGTTATCGCCAGGGGGCCGGGGGTGAGCAGTTCTTC. Its protein is CASSYRQGAGGEQFF.

The chain joins TRBV6-5 to TRBJ1-5, with TRBD1 identical over 9 bases. With 5 bases clipped from V and 7 bases from J, the junction kept 9 bases outside the gene matches. The CDR3 is 15 residues long. Germline V gene data show CDR1 as MNHEY and CDR2 as SVGAGI. CDR3 in DNA: TGTGCCAGCAGTCCTCGAACAGGGGGCCGGCAGCCCCAGCATTTT. This translates into CASSPRTGGRQPQHF.

The chain employs TRBV3-1 (or the pseudogene TRBV3-2) and TRBJ2-7, with D possibly being TRBD2 (7 bases). Germline V gene lookup returns CDR1 LGHDT and CDR2 YNNKEL (reference sequence). Deletions cut 1 base from V and 3 bases from J, with 22 bases between. CDR3 length equals 18 residues. The CDR3 region is CASSQAPWAGAGGYEQYF. As DNA, the CDR3 is TGTGCCAGCAGCCAAGCGCCCTGGGCGGGGGCGGGCGGCTACGAGCAGTACTTC.

The chain uses TRBV5-6 and TRBJ1-4, with TRBD1 as a possible D gene (5 bases). Germline V lookup: CDR1 SGHDT, CDR2 YYEEEE. V was clipped by 3 bases and J by 6 bases, with 15 bases between them. CDR3 length: 15 amino acids. In DNA form, the CDR3 reads TGTGCCAGCAGCTGGAGGGGCAGTCTTTATGAAAAACTGTTTTTT. Protein product: CASSWRGSLYEKLFF. The variable domain in full, completed from reference TRBV5-6 and TRBJ1-4, reads DAGVTQSPTHLIKTRGQQVTLRCSPKSGHDTVSWYQQALGQGPQFIFQYYEEEERQRGNFPDRFSGHQFPNYSSELNVNALLLGDSALYLCASSWRGSLYEKLFFGSGTQLSVL.

The chain carries TRBV7-2 and TRBJ2-7, with D possibly TRBD2 on 5 matching bases. V lost 0 bases and J 5 bases, leaving 14 bases between the germline ends. Per germline, CDR1 SGHTA and CDR2 FQGNSA. CDR3 length: 15 amino acids. CDR3 nucleotide sequence: TGTGCCAGCAGCTTAGCGCTCGGGTCGGGGAACGAGCAGTACTTC. Its translation is CASSLALGSGNEQYF.

The chain has TRBV6-4 and TRBJ2-1; D is possibly TRBD1 (5 bases). Per the germline V gene, CDR1 is MRHNA and CDR2 is SNTAGT. The CDR3 covers 15 residues. V lost 2 bases to trimming and J lost 3 bases, with 11 bases between them. CDR3: CASSDVGDSYNEQFF. The DNA for the CDR3 is TGTGCCAGCAGTGACGTCGGCGACAGCTACAATGAGCAGTTCTTC.

This rearrangement joins TRBV9 to TRBJ2-7, with D possibly being TRBD2 (7 bases). CDR1 and CDR2 from the germline V gene are SGDLS and YYNGEE. This CDR3 region has 12 residues. V shed 4 bases and J shed 4 bases, with 9 bases lying between them. CDR3 in DNA: TGTGCCAGCAGCAGCGGGACATACGAGCAGTACTTC. The encoded protein is CASSSGTYEQYF.

The chain links TRBV5-6 to TRBJ2-1, with D possibly matching TRBD1 (5 bases). Germline values: CDR1 SGHDT, CDR2 YYEEEE. Trimming left V 0 bases short and J 14 bases short, with 9 bases between. The CDR3 loop spans 11 amino acids. The CDR3 spells CASSLVGVKFF. Here the CDR3 DNA reads TGTGCCAGCAGCTTGGTAGGGGTCAAGTTCTTC.

A few counts support this clone. The rearrangement joins TRBV27 to TRBJ1-6; 12 positions agree with TRBD1. V shed 5 bases and J 10 bases; nucleotides not matched to a gene: 0. The CDR3 runs to 13 residues. Germline CDR1 and CDR2: MNHEY and SMNVEV (reference sequence). The CDR3 coding sequence is TGTGCCAGCAGTGGGACAGGGGGCTCACCCCTCCACTTT. This gives the protein CASSGTGGSPLHF.

This chain joins TRBV4-2 and TRBJ2-1; 9 bases are a match to TRBD1. The germline gives CDR1 LGHNA, CDR2 YNFKEQ. Unmatched junction bases numbered 4, after V lost 3 bases and J lost 1 base. The CDR3 is 16 amino acids. The CDR3 loop reads CASSHSGTGSYNEQFF. CDR3 coding DNA: TGTGCCAGCAGCCATTCCGGGACAGGGTCCTACAATGAGCAGTTCTTC.

The rearrangement joins TRBV14 to TRBJ2-5, with TRBD2 matching over 7 bases. Unmatched junction bases numbered 11, after V lost 4 bases and J lost 3 bases. Per germline, CDR1 SGHDN and CDR2 FVKESK. This CDR3 contains 16 residues. Here the CDR3 reads CASSRFAGVLKETQYF. CDR3 sequence (DNA): TGTGCCAGCAGCCGTTTTGCGGGAGTTCTGAAAGAGACCCAGTACTTC.